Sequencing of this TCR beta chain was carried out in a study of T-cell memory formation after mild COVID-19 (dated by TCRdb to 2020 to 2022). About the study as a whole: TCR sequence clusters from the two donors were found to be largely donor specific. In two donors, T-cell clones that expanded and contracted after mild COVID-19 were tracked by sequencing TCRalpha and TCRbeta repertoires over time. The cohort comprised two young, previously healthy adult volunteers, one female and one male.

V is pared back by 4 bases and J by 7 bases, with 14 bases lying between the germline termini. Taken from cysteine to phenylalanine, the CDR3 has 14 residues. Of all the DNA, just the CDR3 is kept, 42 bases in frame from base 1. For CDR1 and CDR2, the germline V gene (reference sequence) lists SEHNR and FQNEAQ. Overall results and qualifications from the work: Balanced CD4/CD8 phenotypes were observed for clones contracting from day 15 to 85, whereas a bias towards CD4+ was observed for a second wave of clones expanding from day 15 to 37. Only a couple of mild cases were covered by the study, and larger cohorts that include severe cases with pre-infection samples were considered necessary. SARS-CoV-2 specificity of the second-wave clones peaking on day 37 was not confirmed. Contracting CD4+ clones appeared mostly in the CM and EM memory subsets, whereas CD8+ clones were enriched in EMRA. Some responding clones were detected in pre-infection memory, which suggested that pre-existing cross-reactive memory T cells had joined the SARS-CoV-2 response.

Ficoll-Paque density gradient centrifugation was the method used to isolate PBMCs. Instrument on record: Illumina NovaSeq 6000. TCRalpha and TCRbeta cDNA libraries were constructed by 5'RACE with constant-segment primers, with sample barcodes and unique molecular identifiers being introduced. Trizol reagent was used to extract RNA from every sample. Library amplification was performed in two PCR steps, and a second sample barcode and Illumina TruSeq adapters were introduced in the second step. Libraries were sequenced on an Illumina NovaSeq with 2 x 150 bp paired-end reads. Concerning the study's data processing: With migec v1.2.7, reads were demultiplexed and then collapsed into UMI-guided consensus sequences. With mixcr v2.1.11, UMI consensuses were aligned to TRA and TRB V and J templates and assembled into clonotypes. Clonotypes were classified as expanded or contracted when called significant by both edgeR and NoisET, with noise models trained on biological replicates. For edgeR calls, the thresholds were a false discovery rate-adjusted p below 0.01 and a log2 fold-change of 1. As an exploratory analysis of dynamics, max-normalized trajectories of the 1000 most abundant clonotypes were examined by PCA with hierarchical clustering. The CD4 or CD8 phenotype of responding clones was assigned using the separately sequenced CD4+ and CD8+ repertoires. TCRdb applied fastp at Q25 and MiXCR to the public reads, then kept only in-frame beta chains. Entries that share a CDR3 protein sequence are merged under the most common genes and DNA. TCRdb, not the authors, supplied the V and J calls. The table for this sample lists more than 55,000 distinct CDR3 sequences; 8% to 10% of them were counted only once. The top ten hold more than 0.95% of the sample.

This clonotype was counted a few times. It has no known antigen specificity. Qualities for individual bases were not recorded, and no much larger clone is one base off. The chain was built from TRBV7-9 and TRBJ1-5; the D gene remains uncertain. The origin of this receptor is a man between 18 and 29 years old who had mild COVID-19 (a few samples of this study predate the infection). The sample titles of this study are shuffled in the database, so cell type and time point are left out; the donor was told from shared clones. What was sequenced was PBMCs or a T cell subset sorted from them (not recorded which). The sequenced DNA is TGTGCCAGCAGCTACCTCGGCCCGGGGCAGCCCCAGCATTTT. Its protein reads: CASSYLGPGQPQHF.